The table lists the clone carrying this TCR beta chain with many counts. The source of the sample is a study of spatial heterogeneity in lung cancer. Overall study: Across the raw uncorrected reads, a unique TCR and UMI combination was observed, on average, more than ten times.

TCRdb analysed the 5' RACE reads with MiXCR anew, one entry per CDR3 protein. The table records approximately 25,000 distinct CDR3 sequences, approximately 3% of them present only once. Specified time point: sample taken at primary tumor resection. Sequencing of whole RNA from tumor, nontumor lung or frozen PBMC involved no sorting. The cohort: 70 to 85 early-stage, untreated non-small cell lung cancer patients. CDR3 length equals 11 residues. V dropped 6 bases and J dropped 2 bases, with 5 bases sitting between them. Germline CDR1 is LGHNT and CDR2 is FRNRAP. Specimen: PBMCs, collected at surgery. The chain has TRBV12-5 and TRBJ2-7; no firm D call. This TCR came from a female donor with early-stage non-small cell lung cancer. DNA for the CDR3: TGTGCTAGTGGGGCAGCCTACGAGCAGTACTTC. Its protein is CASGAAYEQYF.